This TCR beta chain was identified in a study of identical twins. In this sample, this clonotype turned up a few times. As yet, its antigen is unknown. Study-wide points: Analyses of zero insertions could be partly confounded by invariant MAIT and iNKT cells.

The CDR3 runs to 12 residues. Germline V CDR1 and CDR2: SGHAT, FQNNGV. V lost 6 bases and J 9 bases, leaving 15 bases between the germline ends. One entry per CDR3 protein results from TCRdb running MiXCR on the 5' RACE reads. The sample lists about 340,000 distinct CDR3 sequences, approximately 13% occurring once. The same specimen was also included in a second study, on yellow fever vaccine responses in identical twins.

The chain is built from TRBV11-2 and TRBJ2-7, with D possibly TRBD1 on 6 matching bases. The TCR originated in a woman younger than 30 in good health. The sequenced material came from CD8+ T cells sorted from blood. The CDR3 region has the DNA TGTGCCAGCAGTAAGCCAACAGGGATGCAGTACTTC. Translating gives CASSKPTGMQYF. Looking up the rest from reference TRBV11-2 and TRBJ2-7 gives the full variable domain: EAGVAQSPRYKIIEKRQSVAFWCNPISGHATLYWYQQILGQGPKLLIQFQNNGVVDDSQLPKDRFSAERLKGVDSTLKIQPAKLEDSAVYLCASSKPTGMQYFGPGTRLTVT.